This TCR beta chain was captured in a study of blood T cell repertoires in COVID-19. Overall study context: Whether acute or convalescent, the COVID-19 samples came from the United States, Italy and Spain. The cDNA or gDNA used as material had been derived from T cells, B-cell-depleted T cells, or PBMCs.

The repertoire was sequenced with immunoSEQ multiplex PCR; TCRdb's copy has only in-frame clones and lacks some. The top ten clones hold about 4% of a sample with under 350,000 clones, 86% of them seen once. V shed 2 bases and J shed 10 bases, with 15 bases lying between them. The CDR3 runs 13 residues. CDR1 and CDR2 from the germline V gene are SGHRS and YFSETQ. This chain connects TRBV5-1 to TRBJ1-1; tentative D call: TRBD1 (5 bases). The sequence derives from a man aged 30 to 45 who had recovered from COVID-19. Sequenced sample: PBMCs or T cells enriched from blood (not recorded which). The DNA for the CDR3 is TGCGCCAGCAGCTTCCTGCAGGGCCGTAGAGCTTTCTTT. This sequence encodes CASSFLQGRRAFF.